The clone carrying this T cell receptor (beta chain) was observed a handful of times. As yet, its antigen is unknown. Semi-nested PCR with Nested Universal Primer A followed constant-region reverse priming of full-length variable regions. TCRdb itself ran the 5' RACE reads through MiXCR, one entry per CDR3 protein. The sample holds around 57,000 distinct CDR3 sequences, 25% to 30% seen once. Germline assignment: CDR1 MDHEN and CDR2 SYDVKM. This CDR3 has 16 residues. V lost 7 bases to trimming and J lost 2 bases; unmatched junction nucleotides: 10. Study-level points and caveats: Tumor memory CD4+ T cell TCR gene usage was found to cluster with blood and lymph node memory CD4+ cells and with lymph node naive CD4+ cells. Tumor-infiltrating Treg TCR alpha and beta sequences overlapped most with tumor naive CD4+ T cells, then blood naive.

Sequenced: tumor-infiltrating memory CD4+ T cells sorted from the breast tumor. Subset of the sample: memory CD4+ T cells, CD4+CD45RO+CD25-. This clonotype was obtained from a female donor with breast cancer. The chain has TRBV28 and TRBJ2-2; 7 nucleotides align to TRBD2. The CDR3 sequence: CASTPGASGNTGELFF. Written as DNA, the CDR3 is TGTGCCAGCACCCCCGGGGCTAGCGGAAACACCGGGGAGCTGTTTTTT.